This T cell receptor beta chain was sequenced during a study of OX40 agonist ivuxolimab in advanced cancers. Study-level background: Dose-escalation subjects each had hepatocellular carcinoma, melanoma, renal cell or head and neck cancer. Overall study findings and caveats: Partial responders at 0.1-3.0 mg/kg had among the lowest clonal expansion. The authors did not determine the antigen specificity of the expanded peripheral T cells.

The assay was immunoSEQ multiplex PCR, and TCRdb's table has in-frame clones only and misses some. This table holds around 69,000 clones, around 88% found once. This clone showed up just once. Its specificity is not known. V was shortened by 7 bases and J by 2 bases, with 9 bases between the two germline ends. This CDR3 region has 12 residues. Germline assignment: CDR1 SGHKS and CDR2 YYEKEE (reference sequence). Sample: CD4+ or CD8+ T cells sorted from blood, taken in a trial of the OX40 agonist ivuxolimab. The chain uses TRBV5-5 and TRBJ1-2, with D tentatively TRBD1 (6 bases). This clonotype was sampled from an adult with an advanced solid tumor such as melanoma, head and neck, liver or kidney cancer. The CDR3 region has the DNA TGTGCCAGCGGGCAGGGGAACTATGGCTACACCTTC. It codes for CASGQGNYGYTF.